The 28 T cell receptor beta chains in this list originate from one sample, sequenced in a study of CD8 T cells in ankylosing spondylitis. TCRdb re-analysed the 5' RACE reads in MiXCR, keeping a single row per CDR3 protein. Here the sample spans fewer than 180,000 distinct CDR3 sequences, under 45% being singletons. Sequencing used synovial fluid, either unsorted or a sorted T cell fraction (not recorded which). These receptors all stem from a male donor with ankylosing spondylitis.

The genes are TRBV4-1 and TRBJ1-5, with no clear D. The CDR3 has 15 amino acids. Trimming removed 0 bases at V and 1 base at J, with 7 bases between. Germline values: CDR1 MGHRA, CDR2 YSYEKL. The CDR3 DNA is TGCGCCAGCAGCCAAGACCCTTGGAGCAATCAGCCCCAGCATTTT. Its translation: CASSQDPWSNQPQHF.

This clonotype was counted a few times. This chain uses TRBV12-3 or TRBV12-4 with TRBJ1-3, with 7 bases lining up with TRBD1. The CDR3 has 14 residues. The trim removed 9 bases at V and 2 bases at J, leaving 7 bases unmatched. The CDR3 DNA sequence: TGTGCCAGTCAGACAGGGTACCCTGGAAACACCATATATTTT. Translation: CASQTGYPGNTIYF.

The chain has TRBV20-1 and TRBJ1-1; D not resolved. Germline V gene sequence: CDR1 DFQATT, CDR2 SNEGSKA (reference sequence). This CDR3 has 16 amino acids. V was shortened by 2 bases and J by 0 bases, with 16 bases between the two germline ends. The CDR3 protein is CSARLVLSQMNTEAFF. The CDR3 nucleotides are TGCAGTGCTAGACTAGTCCTCTCCCAAATGAACACTGAAGCTTTCTTT.

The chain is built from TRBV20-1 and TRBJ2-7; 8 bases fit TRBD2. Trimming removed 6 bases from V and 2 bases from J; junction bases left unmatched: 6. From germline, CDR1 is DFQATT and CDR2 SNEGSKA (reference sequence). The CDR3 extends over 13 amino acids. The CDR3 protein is CSAATSETYEQYF. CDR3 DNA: TGCAGTGCGGCGACTAGCGAAACCTACGAGCAGTACTTC.

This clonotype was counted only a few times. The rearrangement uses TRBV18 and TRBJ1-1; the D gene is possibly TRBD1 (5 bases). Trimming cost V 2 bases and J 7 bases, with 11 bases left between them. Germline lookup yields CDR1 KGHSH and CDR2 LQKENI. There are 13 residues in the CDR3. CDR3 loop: CASSPTRALEAFF. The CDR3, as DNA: TGTGCCAGCTCACCAACCAGGGCGCTTGAAGCTTTCTTT. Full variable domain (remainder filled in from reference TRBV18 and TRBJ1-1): NAGVMQNPRHLVRRRGQEARLRCSPMKGHSHVYWYRQLPEEGLKFMVYLQKENIIDESGMPKERFSAEFPKEGPSILRIQQVVRGDSAAYFCASSPTRALEAFFGQGTRLTVV.

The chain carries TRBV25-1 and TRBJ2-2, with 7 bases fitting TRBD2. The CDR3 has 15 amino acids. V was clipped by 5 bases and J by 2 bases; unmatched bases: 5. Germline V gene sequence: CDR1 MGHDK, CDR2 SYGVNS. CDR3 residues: CASSLGLGNTGELFF. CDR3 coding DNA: TGTGCCAGCAGTTTAGGACTAGGAAACACCGGGGAGCTGTTTTTT.

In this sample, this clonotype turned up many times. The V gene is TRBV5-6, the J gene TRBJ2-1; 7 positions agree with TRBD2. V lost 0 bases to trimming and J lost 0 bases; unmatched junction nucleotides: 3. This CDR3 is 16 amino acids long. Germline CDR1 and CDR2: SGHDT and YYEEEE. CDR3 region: CASSLATGGSYNEQFF. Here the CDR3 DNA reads TGTGCCAGCAGCTTGGCAACGGGGGGCTCCTACAATGAGCAGTTCTTC. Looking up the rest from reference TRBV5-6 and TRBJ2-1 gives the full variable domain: DAGVTQSPTHLIKTRGQQVTLRCSPKSGHDTVSWYQQALGQGPQFIFQYYEEEERQRGNFPDRFSGHQFPNYSSELNVNALLLGDSALYLCASSLATGGSYNEQFFGPGTRLTVL.

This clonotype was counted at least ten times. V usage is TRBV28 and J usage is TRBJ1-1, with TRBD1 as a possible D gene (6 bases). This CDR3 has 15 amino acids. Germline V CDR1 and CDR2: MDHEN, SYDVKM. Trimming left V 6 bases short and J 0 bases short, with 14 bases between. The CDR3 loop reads CASREQGGMNTEAFF. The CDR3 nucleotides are TGTGCCAGCAGGGAACAGGGAGGGATGAACACTGAAGCTTTCTTT.

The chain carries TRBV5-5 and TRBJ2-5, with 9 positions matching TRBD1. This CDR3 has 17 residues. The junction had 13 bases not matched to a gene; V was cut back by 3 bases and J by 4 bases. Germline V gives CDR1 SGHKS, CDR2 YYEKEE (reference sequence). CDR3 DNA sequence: TGTGCCAGCAGCTCACAGGGGGCGGGTTCCCCCGGAGAGACCCAGTACTTC. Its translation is CASSSQGAGSPGETQYF. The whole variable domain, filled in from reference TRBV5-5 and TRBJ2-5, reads DAGVTQSPTHLIKTRGQQVTLRCSPISGHKSVSWYQQVLGQGPQFIFQYYEKEERGRGNFPDRFSARQFPNYSSELNVNALLLGDSALYLCASSSQGAGSPGETQYFGPGTRLLVL.

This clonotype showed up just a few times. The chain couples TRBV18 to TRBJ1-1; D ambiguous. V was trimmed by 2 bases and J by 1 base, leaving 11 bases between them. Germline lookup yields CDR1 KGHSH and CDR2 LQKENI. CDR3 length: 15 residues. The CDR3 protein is CASSPMRHTNTEAFF. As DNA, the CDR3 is TGTGCCAGCTCACCAATGCGTCACACGAACACTGAAGCTTTCTTT.

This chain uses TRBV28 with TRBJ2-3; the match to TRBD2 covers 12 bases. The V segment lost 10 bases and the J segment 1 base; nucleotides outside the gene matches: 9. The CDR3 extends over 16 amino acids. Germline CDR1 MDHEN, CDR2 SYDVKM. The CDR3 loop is CATSYGLAGRTDTQYF. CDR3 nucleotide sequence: TGTGCCACCAGCTACGGACTAGCGGGGCGCACAGATACGCAGTATTTT.

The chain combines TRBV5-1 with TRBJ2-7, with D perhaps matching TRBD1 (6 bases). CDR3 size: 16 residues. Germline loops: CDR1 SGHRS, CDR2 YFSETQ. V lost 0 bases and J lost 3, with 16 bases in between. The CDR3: CASSLASRDTYYEQYF. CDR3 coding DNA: TGCGCCAGCAGCTTGGCTAGTAGGGACACCTACTACGAGCAGTACTTC.

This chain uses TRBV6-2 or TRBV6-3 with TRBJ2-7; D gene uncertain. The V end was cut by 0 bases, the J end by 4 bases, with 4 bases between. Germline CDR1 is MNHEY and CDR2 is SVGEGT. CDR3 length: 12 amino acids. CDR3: CASSYSLYEQYF. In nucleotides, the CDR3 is TGTGCCAGCAGTTACTCCCTATACGAGCAGTACTTC.

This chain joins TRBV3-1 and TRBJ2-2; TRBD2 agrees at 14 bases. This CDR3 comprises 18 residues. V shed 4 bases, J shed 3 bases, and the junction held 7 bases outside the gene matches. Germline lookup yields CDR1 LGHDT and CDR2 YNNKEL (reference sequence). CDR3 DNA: TGTGCCAGCAGCCTTGGGACTAGCGGGAGTATAGACACCGGGGAGCTGTTTTTT. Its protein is CASSLGTSGSIDTGELFF.

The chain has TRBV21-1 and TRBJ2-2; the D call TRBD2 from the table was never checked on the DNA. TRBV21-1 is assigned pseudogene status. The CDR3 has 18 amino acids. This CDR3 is CAAFLGGLAGLDTGELFF. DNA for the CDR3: TGTGCCGCATTTCTGGGAGGACTAGCGGGGTTGGACACCGGGGAGCTGTTTTTT.

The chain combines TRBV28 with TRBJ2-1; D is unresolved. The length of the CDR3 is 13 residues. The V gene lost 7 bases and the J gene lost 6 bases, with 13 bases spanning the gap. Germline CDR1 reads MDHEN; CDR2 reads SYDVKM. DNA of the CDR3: TGTGCCAGCACCAACGCGGTCACCAATGAGCAGTTCTTC. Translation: CASTNAVTNEQFF.

In DNA, the CDR3 is TGCGCCAGCAGCCCCCCTCCCTTGGGGGGGGATGAGCAGTTCTTC. Residues: CASSPPPLGGDEQFF. The chain is built from TRBV4-1 and TRBJ2-1, with 7 bases that match TRBD2. Germline CDR1 and CDR2: MGHRA and YSYEKL. The CDR3 spans 15 residues. J was trimmed by 8 bases and V by 4 bases; bases with no gene match: 11.

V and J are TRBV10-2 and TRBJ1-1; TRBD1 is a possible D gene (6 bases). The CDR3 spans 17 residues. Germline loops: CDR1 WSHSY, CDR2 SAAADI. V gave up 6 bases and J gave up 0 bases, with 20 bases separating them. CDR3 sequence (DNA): TGCGCCAGCAGAGAAGGGGCAGGGGCCATCATGAACACTGAAGCTTTCTTT. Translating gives CASREGAGAIMNTEAFF.

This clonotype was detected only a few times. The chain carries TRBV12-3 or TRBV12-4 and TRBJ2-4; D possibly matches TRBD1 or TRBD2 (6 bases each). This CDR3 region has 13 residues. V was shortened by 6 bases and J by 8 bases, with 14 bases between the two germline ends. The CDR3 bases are TGTGCCAGCAGCTCGGGGGCCCGGGACATTCAGTACTTC. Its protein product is CASSSGARDIQYF.

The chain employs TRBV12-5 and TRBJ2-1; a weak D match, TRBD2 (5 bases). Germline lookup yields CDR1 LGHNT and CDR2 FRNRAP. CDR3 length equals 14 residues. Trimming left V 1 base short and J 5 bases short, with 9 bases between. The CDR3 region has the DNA TGTGCTAGTGGTTTGGCCCCGGGGAACAATGAGCAGTTCTTC. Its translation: CASGLAPGNNEQFF.

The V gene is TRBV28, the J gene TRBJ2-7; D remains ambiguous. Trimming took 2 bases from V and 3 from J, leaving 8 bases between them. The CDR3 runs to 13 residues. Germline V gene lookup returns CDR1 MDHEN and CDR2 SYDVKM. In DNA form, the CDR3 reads TGTGCCAGCAGTTTAGGTCTTCTCTACGAGCAGTACTTC. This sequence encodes CASSLGLLYEQYF.

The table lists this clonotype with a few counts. As DNA, the CDR3 is TGTGCCAGCTACCGGGACCCAAAATTGGGGTATGGCTACACCTTC. It encodes CASYRDPKLGYGYTF. The chain has TRBV18 and TRBJ1-2; D is perhaps TRBD1 (5 bases). V dropped 7 bases and J dropped 5 bases, with 20 bases sitting between them. The germline V gene has CDR1 KGHSH and CDR2 LQKENI. This CDR3 has 15 residues.

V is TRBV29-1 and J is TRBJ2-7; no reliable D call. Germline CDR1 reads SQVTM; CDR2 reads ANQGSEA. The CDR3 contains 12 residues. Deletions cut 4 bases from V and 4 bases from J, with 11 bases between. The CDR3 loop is CSVGGEEYEQYF. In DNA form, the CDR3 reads TGCAGCGTTGGGGGTGAAGAATACGAGCAGTACTTC.

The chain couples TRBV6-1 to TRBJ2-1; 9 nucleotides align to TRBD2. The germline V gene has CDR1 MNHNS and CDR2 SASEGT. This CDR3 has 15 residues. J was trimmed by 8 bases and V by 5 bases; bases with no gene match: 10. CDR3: CASSKGLASIHEQFF. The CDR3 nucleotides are TGTGCCAGCAGTAAGGGACTAGCTTCCATCCATGAGCAGTTCTTC.

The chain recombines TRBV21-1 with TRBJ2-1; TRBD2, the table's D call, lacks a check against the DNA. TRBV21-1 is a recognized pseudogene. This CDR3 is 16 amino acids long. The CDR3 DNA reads TGTGCCAGCAGCAAAAAGGCTAGCGGGAGATACAATGAGCAGTTCTTC. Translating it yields CASSKKASGRYNEQFF.

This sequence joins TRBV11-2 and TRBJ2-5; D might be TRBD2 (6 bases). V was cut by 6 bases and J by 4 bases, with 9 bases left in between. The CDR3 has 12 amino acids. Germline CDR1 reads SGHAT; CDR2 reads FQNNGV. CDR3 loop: CASRGRPETQYF. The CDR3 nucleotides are TGTGCCAGCAGGGGGAGGCCAGAGACCCAGTACTTC.

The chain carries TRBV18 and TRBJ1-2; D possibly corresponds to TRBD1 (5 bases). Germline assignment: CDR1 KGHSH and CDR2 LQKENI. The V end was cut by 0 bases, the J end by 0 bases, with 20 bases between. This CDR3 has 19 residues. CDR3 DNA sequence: TGTGCCAGCTCACCACCAACCCACCCTTGGGGGGAAGCTAACTATGGCTACACCTTC. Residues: CASSPPTHPWGEANYGYTF.

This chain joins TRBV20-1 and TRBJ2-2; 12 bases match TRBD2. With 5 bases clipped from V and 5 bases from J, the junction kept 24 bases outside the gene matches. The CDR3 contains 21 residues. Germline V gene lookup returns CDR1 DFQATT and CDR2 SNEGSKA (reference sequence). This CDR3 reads CSAPKPPPLLAGGPWTGELFF. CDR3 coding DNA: TGCAGTGCTCCCAAACCCCCTCCCCTACTAGCGGGGGGTCCGTGGACCGGGGAGCTGTTTTTT.